This note documents a single TCR beta chain sequence. Its cognate antigen is unknown. V was clipped by 5 bases and J by 0 bases; unmatched bases: 5. CDR3 length: 15 residues. Looked up from germline, CDR1 is MNHNS and CDR2 is SASEGT. This record comes from a study of cytomegalovirus exposure and HLA in healthy donors. Participants comprised healthy donors of bone marrow. Study-wide points: In vitro data verified a few CMV-associated chains as specific for CMV antigens. A list of about 180 TCR beta chains associated with cytomegalovirus was given.

The PCR made use of 60 Vbeta and 13 Jbeta primers. Assay used: immunoSEQ multiplex PCR; TCRdb lists only in-frame clones, some missing. The sample table sets out 150,000 to 200,000 clones. V is TRBV6-1 and J is TRBJ2-7; 9 bases are shared with TRBD1. The source is a man under 40 in good health and CMV-seronegative. Sequenced input: PBMCs. CDR3 in amino acids: CASSWGQGGSYEQYF. The DNA for the CDR3 is TGTGCCAGCAGTTGGGGACAGGGAGGCTCCTACGAGCAGTACTTC.